This TCR beta chain was profiled in a study of post-analysis software for immune sequencing data. Study background: The courses of disease that were included comprised relapsing-remitting, secondary progressive and progressive-relapsing multiple sclerosis. Study observations and caveats: Multiple sclerosis patients showed significantly lower normalized Chao1 diversity than controls did. Controls had lower frequencies than patients of roughly five TRBV segments, which included TRBV5-6, TRBV5-1 and TRBV20-1.

CDR1 and CDR2 (germline): DFQATT, SNEGSKA (reference sequence). The length of the CDR3 is 14 residues. V shed 3 bases, J shed 5 bases, and the junction held 6 bases outside the gene matches. cDNA libraries for TCR beta contained unique molecular identifiers. Yield was 500,000 to 600,000 cDNA molecules from 1 to 10 million T cells. TCRdb re-derived calls from the PCR reads in MiXCR, one entry per CDR3 protein. This table holds 650,000 to 900,000 distinct CDR3 sequences, about half found once. This clonotype was counted a few times. Its antigen is still unknown. The TCR originated in a girl between 10 and 17 years old with multiple sclerosis. This chain joins TRBV20-1 and TRBJ2-3, with 9 nucleotides matching TRBD2. Material: blood. The CDR3 DNA reads as TGCAGTGCTAGTAGTAGCGGGAGTGAAGATACGCAGTATTTT. It codes for CSASSSGSEDTQYF.